One and the same sample provided the 4 T cell receptor beta chains below, sequenced in a study of blood T cell repertoires in COVID-19. Some clones are missing from TCRdb's copy, which holds only in-frame ones; the method was immunoSEQ multiplex PCR. This table holds tens of thousands of clones, roughly 87% found once. Sequencing used peripheral blood. Receptor source: a man between 45 and 60 years old with acute or convalescent COVID-19.

This chain uses TRBV3-1 (or the pseudogene TRBV3-2) with TRBJ2-1; TRBD2 matches 7 bases. Germline CDR1 reads LGHDT; CDR2 reads YNNKEL (reference sequence). The ends lost 1 base at V and 5 bases at J; junction bases unmatched: 11. The CDR3 loop spans 17 amino acids. Here the CDR3 DNA reads TGTGCCAGCAGCCAAGGGGGTAGGACTAGTGGCGACAATGAGCAGTTCTTC. Protein product: CASSQGGRTSGDNEQFF.

Worth noting for this clone: The same CDR3 arises from other DNA sequences in this sample as well. This chain connects TRBV7-2 to TRBJ2-5, with 8 bases identical to TRBD2. CDR1 and CDR2 from the germline V gene are SGHTA and FQGNSA. The CDR3 totals 16 residues. V gave up 1 base and J gave up 2 bases; unmatched junction bases: 6. Here the CDR3 DNA reads TGTGCCAGCAGCTTAGGGGCGGGGGGTGGTCAAGAGACCCAGTACTTC. Its protein is CASSLGAGGGQETQYF.

The chain is built from TRBV2 and TRBJ1-4; weak D call: TRBD1 (6 bases). CDR1 and CDR2 from the germline V gene are SNHLY and FYNNEI. This CDR3 spans 17 amino acids. V lost 4 bases to trimming and J lost 5 bases, with 20 bases between them. As DNA, the CDR3 is TGTGCCAGCAGTGTTAGCCCCAACAGGGTGGAGAATGAAAAACTGTTTTTT. It translates to CASSVSPNRVENEKLFF.

This clone was detected once. The chain recombines TRBV5-6 with TRBJ2-2, with 9 positions matching TRBD2. Germline V gene lookup returns CDR1 SGHDT and CDR2 YYEEEE. V gave up 4 bases and J gave up 4 bases; unmatched junction bases: 11. The CDR3 runs 17 residues. The CDR3 coding sequence is TGTGCCAGCAGCGGAGGACTAGCGTGGCTGGGCACCGGGGAGCTGTTTTTT. As protein: CASSGGLAWLGTGELFF. Combining the CDR3 with reference TRBV5-6 and TRBJ2-2 gives the whole variable domain DAGVTQSPTHLIKTRGQQVTLRCSPKSGHDTVSWYQQALGQGPQFIFQYYEEEERQRGNFPDRFSGHQFPNYSSELNVNALLLGDSALYLCASSGGLAWLGTGELFFGEGSRLTVL.